One and the same sample provided the 26 T cell receptor beta chains below, sequenced in a study of T cell clonotyping in hematopoietic cell transplantation. Data came from immunoSEQ multiplex PCR; TCRdb stores just in-frame clones and leaves some out. This repertoire shows about 14,000 clones, 94% found once; its top ten account for 4.5%. The material was PBMCs, obtained 30 days after allogeneic stem cell transplant. The receptors stem from a male patient aged 55 to 69 who had an allogeneic stem cell transplant from an unrelated donor, so the T cells may come from the graft donor. Some clones in this sample may be carry-over from other donors' samples.

The V gene is TRBV18, the J gene TRBJ1-1; D unresolved. Trimming cost V 4 bases and J 1 base, with 16 bases left between them. CDR1 KGHSH and CDR2 LQKENI come from the germline V gene. The CDR3 runs to 16 residues. The CDR3 loop reads CASSLRQLQQNTEAFF. The CDR3 nucleotides are TGTGCCAGCTCACTCAGGCAGTTACAGCAGAACACTGAAGCTTTCTTT.

V and J are TRBV15 and TRBJ2-7; D not certain. This CDR3 has 14 residues. The V end was cut by 1 base, the J end by 1 base, with 8 bases between. Germline lookup yields CDR1 LNHNV and CDR2 YYDKDF (reference sequence). CDR3 region: CATSRGGRSYEQYF. CDR3 DNA sequence: TGTGCCACCAGCAGAGGTGGCAGGTCCTACGAGCAGTACTTC.

J is TRBJ2-7 and V is TRBV6-5; the match to TRBD2 covers 11 bases. This CDR3 region has 16 residues. From germline, CDR1 is MNHEY and CDR2 SVGAGI. The V gene end was trimmed by 4 bases and the J gene end by 3 bases; junction bases not matched to a gene: 8. The chain's CDR3 is CASSWRVTSGVYEQYF. CDR3 sequence (DNA): TGTGCCAGCAGTTGGAGGGTGACTAGCGGGGTCTACGAGCAGTACTTC.

The CDR3 DNA sequence: TGTGCCAGCTCACCACCTAGCGGGGGGGCCAATGAGCAGTTCTTC. Translated, it gives CASSPPSGGANEQFF. The chain uses TRBV18 and TRBJ2-1; 11 nucleotides agree with TRBD2. The germline gives CDR1 KGHSH, CDR2 LQKENI. Unmatched junction bases numbered 1, after V lost 0 bases and J lost 6 bases. The CDR3 consists of 15 residues.

The rearrangement uses TRBV11-3 and TRBJ2-2; the match to TRBD1 covers 10 bases. The CDR3 spans 15 residues. CDR1 is SGHNT, CDR2 YENEEA, per germline. The J segment lost 4 bases and the V segment lost 5 bases, leaving 4 bases of the junction unmatched. The CDR3 bases are TGTGCCAGCAGCCAGAGGACAGGGGGCACCGGGGAGCTGTTTTTT. Protein sequence: CASSQRTGGTGELFF.

V is TRBV29-1 and J is TRBJ1-1; possibly TRBD1 for D (5 bases). The CDR3 contains 15 residues. Germline assignment: CDR1 SQVTM and CDR2 ANQGSEA. V lost 7 bases, J lost 1 base, and 19 bases lay in between. CDR3 sequence: CSARYGEGPNTEAFF. The DNA for the CDR3 is TGCAGCGCGCGATACGGGGAGGGACCGAACACTGAAGCTTTCTTT.

V is TRBV9 and J is TRBJ1-1; D call uncertain. This CDR3 spans 14 amino acids. In germline, CDR1 is SGDLS, CDR2 YYNGEE. V was clipped by 0 bases and J by 0 bases, with 6 bases between them. CDR3 in amino acids: CASSVGQMNTEAFF. Here the CDR3 DNA reads TGTGCCAGCAGCGTAGGGCAGATGAACACTGAAGCTTTCTTT.

The chain is built from TRBV9 and TRBJ1-2; no clear D. Trimming shortened V by 4 bases and J by 2 bases, and 15 bases separated the two germline ends. CDR3 length: 15 amino acids. Germline V CDR1 and CDR2: SGDLS, YYNGEE. The CDR3 sequence is CASSPRYGFNYGYTF. The DNA for the CDR3 is TGTGCCAGCAGCCCTCGATATGGATTCAACTATGGCTACACCTTC.

V gene TRBV18 combines with J gene TRBJ1-2, with 8 bases matching TRBD1. The CDR3 totals 15 residues. CDR1 is KGHSH, CDR2 LQKENI, per germline. V dropped 1 base and J dropped 8; count of bases not matched to a gene: 9. The CDR3 DNA is TGTGCCAGCTCACCACTCACGACAGGGGACGAGGGCTACACCTTC. Its protein is CASSPLTTGDEGYTF.

This sequence joins TRBV9 and TRBJ1-1, with 7 bases identical to TRBD1. CDR3 size: 14 residues. The germline gives CDR1 SGDLS, CDR2 YYNGEE. Losses at the gene ends were 3 bases for V and 7 bases for J; bases not matched to a gene: 9. DNA of the CDR3: TGTGCCAGCAGCGCCCAGACAGGGTACGGTGAAGCTTTCTTT. Translation gives CASSAQTGYGEAFF.

The J gene is TRBJ1-2, the V gene TRBV9; 7 bases agree with TRBD1. The V segment lost 3 bases and the J segment 2 bases; nucleotides outside the gene matches: 7. Germline CDR1 and CDR2: SGDLS and YYNGEE. The CDR3 is made up of 15 amino acids. The CDR3 DNA is TGTGCCAGCAGCGCTCGGGACAGCGGGAACTATGGCTACACCTTC. Its translation is CASSARDSGNYGYTF.

The chain carries TRBV4-3 and TRBJ2-5; D may be TRBD1 (6 bases). The CDR3 runs to 14 residues. Deletions cut 1 base from V and 1 base from J, with 7 bases between. CDR1 and CDR2 (germline): LGHNA, YSLEER. In nucleotides, the CDR3 is TGCGCCAGCAGCCAAGGGACAGTCCAAGAGACCCAGTACTTC. This gives the protein CASSQGTVQETQYF.

V usage is TRBV14 and J usage is TRBJ2-3, with D perhaps matching TRBD2 (7 bases). The CDR3 spans 15 residues. V lost 4 bases, J lost 10 bases, and 21 bases lay in between. Per germline, CDR1 SGHDN and CDR2 FVKESK. This CDR3 is CASSPFAGALNAQYF. The CDR3 coding sequence is TGTGCCAGCAGCCCATTCGCGGGGGCCCTGAACGCGCAGTATTTT.

The table lists this clone with a few counts. The CDR3 here is CASSEAWGRDTEAFF. The DNA of the CDR3 is TGTGCCAGCAGTGAAGCGTGGGGGCGGGACACTGAAGCTTTCTTT. The chain has TRBV6-1 and TRBJ1-1, with D maybe TRBD1 (6 bases). The CDR3 is made up of 15 amino acids. The V and J ends lost 0 bases and 3 bases respectively, with 11 bases between them. Germline lookup yields CDR1 MNHNS and CDR2 SASEGT.

The rearrangement uses TRBV20-1 and TRBJ1-2, with D tentatively TRBD1 (5 bases). This CDR3 contains 11 residues. Germline values: CDR1 DFQATT, CDR2 SNEGSKA (reference sequence). With 1 base removed from V and 7 bases from J, the gap between germline ends came to 7 bases. The CDR3 reads CSARVGGGYTF. CDR3 nucleotide sequence: TGCAGTGCTAGAGTCGGGGGTGGCTACACCTTC.

The V gene is TRBV14, the J gene TRBJ2-5; no clear D gene. The CDR3 extends over 15 amino acids. Germline CDR1 reads SGHDN; CDR2 reads FVKESK. V lost 1 base and J 9 bases, leaving 18 bases between the germline ends. CDR3 DNA sequence: TGTGCCAGCAGCCAAGTTCCGTGGACGGAGAGACCCCAGTACTTC. Protein sequence: CASSQVPWTERPQYF.

DNA of the CDR3: TGCGCCAGCAGCTTGGATCCCCTGGGGGAAGACGAAGCTTTCTTT. Its protein is CASSLDPLGEDEAFF. The V gene is TRBV5-1, the J gene TRBJ1-1; weak D call: TRBD1 (5 bases). CDR3 length: 15 residues. The germline CDR1 and CDR2 sequences are SGHRS and YFSETQ. V lost 0 bases, J lost 8 bases, and 17 bases lay in between.

This chain joins TRBV6-1 and TRBJ2-7; 8 bases agree with TRBD1. Germline V gene lookup returns CDR1 MNHNS and CDR2 SASEGT. V shed 8 bases and J 9 bases; nucleotides not matched to a gene: 9. This CDR3 comprises 12 residues. The CDR3 coding sequence is TGTGCCAGCGTGCGGACAGGGTCGGGGCAGTACTTC. This codes for CASVRTGSGQYF.

The chain uses TRBV13 and TRBJ1-2, with 8 positions matching TRBD1. Trimming at V came to 1 base and at J to 4 bases, leaving 5 bases not matched to a gene. The CDR3 totals 15 residues. Germline-derived CDR1 and CDR2 are PRHDT and FYEKMQ (reference sequence). In nucleotides, the CDR3 is TGTGCCAGCAGCTTAGACACAGGGGGAGGCTATGGCTACACCTTC. It translates to CASSLDTGGGYGYTF.

The rearrangement uses TRBV6-5 and TRBJ1-6; TRBD1 matches at 8 bases. V was pared by 4 bases and J by 9 bases, with 11 bases of the junction left unmatched. The germline gives CDR1 MNHEY, CDR2 SVGAGI. The CDR3 totals 16 residues. The CDR3 DNA follows: TGTGCCAGCAGTTCTGAACCGGACAGGGTTCGTTCACCCCTCCACTTT. Its translation: CASSSEPDRVRSPLHF.

This sequence joins TRBV4-3 and TRBJ2-2, with D perhaps matching TRBD1 (5 bases). Trimming left V 0 bases short and J 10 bases short, with 18 bases between. The germline V gene has CDR1 LGHNA and CDR2 YSLEER. The CDR3 covers 16 residues. Here the CDR3 reads CASSQDYGHPAKELFF. Here the CDR3 DNA reads TGCGCCAGCAGCCAAGATTACGGACACCCTGCCAAGGAGCTGTTTTTT.

V is TRBV5-4 and J is TRBJ1-1; 9 bases are a match to TRBD1. The CDR3 covers 14 residues. The germline CDR1 and CDR2 sequences are SGHNT and YYREEE (reference sequence). The J segment lost 6 bases and the V segment lost 5 bases, leaving 8 bases of the junction unmatched. CDR3 nucleotide sequence: TGTGCCAGCAGTTCGGGACAGGGACGAGCTGAAGCTTTCTTT. This sequence encodes CASSSGQGRAEAFF. Full variable domain (missing parts from reference TRBV5-4 and TRBJ1-1): ETGVTQSPTHLIKTRGQQVTLRCSSQSGHNTVSWYQQALGQGPQFIFQYYREEENGRGNFPPRFSGLQFPNYSSELNVNALELDDSALYLCASSSGQGRAEAFFGQGTRLTVV.

The chain carries TRBV6-6 and TRBJ2-5; D possibly uses TRBD1 or TRBD2 (5 bases each). Trimming removed 8 bases at V and 1 base at J, with 17 bases between. The CDR3 totals 15 residues. Germline CDR1 reads MNHNY; CDR2 reads SVGAGI (reference sequence). CDR3 in DNA: TGTGCCAGCCACCCCCATGGGGACCCCCAAGAGACCCAGTACTTC. Translating it yields CASHPHGDPQETQYF.

The chain links TRBV11-2 to TRBJ2-3, with D hard to call. V dropped 8 bases and J dropped 2 bases, with 11 bases sitting between them. Germline lookup yields CDR1 SGHAT and CDR2 FQNNGV. The CDR3 loop spans 13 amino acids. The CDR3 sequence is CASSPEPTDTQYF. CDR3 sequence (DNA): TGTGCCAGCTCCCCCGAACCCACAGATACGCAGTATTTT. The full variable domain, in which reference TRBV11-2 and TRBJ2-3 provide the parts outside the CDR3, is EAGVAQSPRYKIIEKRQSVAFWCNPISGHATLYWYQQILGQGPKLLIQFQNNGVVDDSQLPKDRFSAERLKGVDSTLKIQPAKLEDSAVYLCASSPEPTDTQYFGPGTRLTVL.

The chain uses TRBV5-1 and TRBJ2-1, with 10 bases identical to TRBD1. From germline, CDR1 is SGHRS and CDR2 YFSETQ. V was pared by 3 bases and J by 5 bases, with 5 bases of the junction left unmatched. The CDR3 sequence is 15 residues long. The CDR3 DNA is TGCGCCAGCAGCTGGGGACAGGGGAAACACAATGAGCAGTTCTTC. It encodes CASSWGQGKHNEQFF.

The V call is TRBV4-1, the J call TRBJ2-1; 11 bases are a match to TRBD2. Germline trimming cut 1 base from V and 7 bases from J; bases unmatched to any gene: 3. CDR1 and CDR2 (germline): MGHRA, YSYEKL. This CDR3 is 15 amino acids long. The CDR3 here is CASSQGLAGKNEQFF. For the CDR3, the DNA is TGCGCCAGCAGCCAAGGACTAGCGGGGAAAAATGAGCAGTTCTTC.